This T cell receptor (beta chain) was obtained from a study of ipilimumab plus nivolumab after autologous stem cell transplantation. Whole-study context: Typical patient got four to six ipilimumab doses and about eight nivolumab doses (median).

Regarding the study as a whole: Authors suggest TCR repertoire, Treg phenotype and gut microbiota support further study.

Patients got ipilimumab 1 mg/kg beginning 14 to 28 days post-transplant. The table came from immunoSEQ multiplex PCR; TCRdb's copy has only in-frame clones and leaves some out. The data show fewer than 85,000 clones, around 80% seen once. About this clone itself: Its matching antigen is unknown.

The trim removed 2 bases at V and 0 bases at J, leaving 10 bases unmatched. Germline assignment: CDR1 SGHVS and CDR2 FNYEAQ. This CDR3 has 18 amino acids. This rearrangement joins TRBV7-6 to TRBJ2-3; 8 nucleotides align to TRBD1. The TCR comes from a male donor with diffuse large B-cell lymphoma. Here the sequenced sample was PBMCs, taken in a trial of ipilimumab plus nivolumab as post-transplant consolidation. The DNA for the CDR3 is TGTGCCAGCAGCTTACCGGCAGGGGGCCCTTCTAGCACAGATACGCAGTATTTT. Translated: CASSLPAGGPSSTDTQYF. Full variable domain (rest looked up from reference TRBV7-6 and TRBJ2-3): GAGVSQSPRYKVTKRGQDVALRCDPISGHVSLYWYRQALGQGPEFLTYFNYEAQQDKSGLPNDRFSAERPEGSISTLTIQRTEQRDSAMYRCASSLPAGGPSSTDTQYFGPGTRLTVL.